Each of the 20 T cell receptor beta chains below was sequenced from the same sample in a study of immune evolution from preneoplasia to lung adenocarcinoma. Using immunoSEQ multiplex PCR, the repertoire was profiled, and TCRdb retains in-frame clones only, with some absent. The table records about 6,500 clones, approximately 80% of them present only once. What was sequenced was FFPE lung adenocarcinoma in situ tissue. The source of these receptors is a donor older than 65 with lung adenocarcinoma.

With regard to this clone: At the DNA level, this CDR3 is encoded by other sequences in the same sample as well. The chain combines TRBV4-1 with TRBJ2-1; 7 positions agree with TRBD2. From germline, CDR1 is MGHRA and CDR2 YSYEKL. There are 19 residues in the CDR3. The trim removed 0 bases at V and 4 bases at J, leaving 15 bases unmatched. CDR3: CASSQDEIPASGVYNEQFF. CDR3 in DNA: TGCGCCAGCAGCCAAGATGAAATCCCCGCTAGCGGAGTTTACAATGAGCAGTTCTTC.

The gene calls are TRBV10-1 and TRBJ1-1; maybe TRBD1 (5 bases). There are 15 residues in the CDR3. The V and J ends lost 2 bases and 1 base respectively, with 11 bases between them. Germline CDR1 and CDR2: WNHNN and SYGVQD (reference sequence). CDR3 amino acids: CASSEATTGNTEAFF. The DNA of the CDR3 is TGCGCCAGCAGTGAGGCGACCACAGGGAACACTGAAGCTTTCTTT.

This chain links TRBV2 with TRBJ2-2; no definite D call. The ends were cut back, 6 bases at V and 3 bases at J, with 2 bases in the middle. The CDR3 extends over 11 amino acids. Germline values: CDR1 SNHLY, CDR2 FYNNEI. CDR3 bases: TGTGCCAGCAGAGACACCGGGGAGCTGTTTTTT. Its translation: CASRDTGELFF.

This chain joins TRBV11-3 and TRBJ2-3; D is ambiguous. Trimming cost V 6 bases and J 5 bases, with 12 bases left between them. Per germline, CDR1 SGHNT and CDR2 YENEEA. The CDR3 consists of 13 residues. Written as DNA, the CDR3 is TGTGCCAGCAGTTATACCGCTGGAGATACGCAGTATTTT. It yields the protein CASSYTAGDTQYF.

The J gene is TRBJ1-2, the V gene TRBV11-3, with a tentative D call TRBD1 (6 bases). This CDR3 comprises 14 residues. Trimming removed 1 base from V and 8 bases from J, with 14 bases in between. Germline CDR1 is SGHNT and CDR2 is YENEEA. The CDR3 is CASSLAPQGRGYTF. The CDR3 DNA reads TGTGCCAGCAGCTTAGCCCCACAGGGAAGAGGCTACACCTTC.

The rearrangement links TRBV10-2 to TRBJ2-1, with 11 nucleotides matching TRBD2. The CDR3 is made up of 16 amino acids. Losses at the gene ends were 2 bases for V and 6 bases for J; bases not matched to a gene: 6. Germline V gene data show CDR1 as WSHSY and CDR2 as SAAADI. The chain's CDR3 is CASSEIAGGPFNEQFF. CDR3 nucleotide sequence: TGCGCCAGCAGTGAGATAGCGGGAGGGCCGTTCAATGAGCAGTTCTTC.

This clone was seen more than once but under ten times. The V gene is TRBV5-5, the J gene TRBJ2-3, with TRBD1 matching 11 bases. J lost 6 bases, V lost 2 bases, and 8 bases had no gene match. The CDR3 runs 16 residues. Looked up from germline, CDR1 is SGHKS and CDR2 is YYEKEE (reference sequence). The CDR3 spells CASSFRTGGAKDTQYF. The CDR3 bases are TGTGCCAGCAGCTTTAGGACAGGGGGCGCGAAGGATACGCAGTATTTT.

The rearrangement uses TRBV6-1 and TRBJ1-5; D is ambiguous. CDR1 and CDR2 from the germline V gene are MNHNS and SASEGT. The CDR3 is made up of 16 amino acids. V lost 2 bases and J lost 5, with 16 bases in between. The CDR3 DNA is TGTGCCAGCAGTGAAATACGGGTGGGATTCTATCAGCCCCAGCATTTT. Amino acids: CASSEIRVGFYQPQHF.

This clone was detected once. This chain connects TRBV7-6 to TRBJ2-1; 10 bases match TRBD2. The length of the CDR3 is 15 residues. V gave up 5 bases and J gave up 1 base; unmatched junction bases: 2. From germline, CDR1 is SGHVS and CDR2 FNYEAQ. Written as DNA, the CDR3 is TGTGCCAGCAGCCCAGCGGGAGGGTCCTACAATGAGCAGTTCTTC. Translating it yields CASSPAGGSYNEQFF.

The V gene is TRBV11-2, the J gene TRBJ1-2, with D maybe TRBD1 (6 bases). This CDR3 is 15 amino acids long. Trimming cost V 0 bases and J 0 bases, with 8 bases left between them. Germline CDR1 and CDR2: SGHAT and FQNNGV. This chain's CDR3 is CASSLDRGSNYGYTF. DNA of the CDR3: TGTGCCAGCAGCTTAGACAGGGGATCTAACTATGGCTACACCTTC.

This chain joins TRBV18 and TRBJ2-2; D ambiguous. V lost 2 bases and J 5 bases, leaving 3 bases between the germline ends. CDR1 and CDR2 from the germline V gene are KGHSH and LQKENI. The CDR3 length is 12 residues. The CDR3 loop reads CASSPRTGELFF. DNA for the CDR3: TGTGCCAGCTCACCAAGAACCGGGGAGCTGTTTTTT.

The chain links TRBV2 to TRBJ1-5; D gene ambiguous. The CDR3 has 12 amino acids. V lost 6 bases to trimming and J lost 4 bases, with 7 bases between them. In germline, CDR1 is SNHLY, CDR2 FYNNEI. The CDR3 bases are TGTGCCAGCAGCCGAGGGAATCAGCCCCAGCATTTT. It codes for CASSRGNQPQHF. Supplemented by reference TRBV2 and TRBJ1-5, the full variable domain reads EPEVTQTPSHQVTQMGQEVILRCVPISNHLYFYWYRQILGQKVEFLVSFYNNEISEKSEIFDDQFSVERPDGSNFTLKIRSTKLEDSAMYFCASSRGNQPQHFGDGTRLSIL.

The chain carries TRBV6-6 and TRBJ1-2; unclear D gene. Per the germline V gene, CDR1 is MNHNY and CDR2 is SVGAGI (reference sequence). The germline V and J ends were trimmed by 5 bases and 1 base, with 11 bases remaining between them. This CDR3 has 14 amino acids. CDR3 DNA: TGTGCCAGCAGTCGTCAAAGGAGTAACTATGGCTACACCTTC. Its protein product is CASSRQRSNYGYTF.

The chain employs TRBV5-3 and TRBJ2-7; D is unresolved. TRBV5-3 is an open reading frame, and its role is uncertain. Deletions cut 2 bases from V and 3 bases from J, with 9 bases between. The length of the CDR3 is 13 residues. The DNA for the CDR3 is TGTGCCAGAAGCTTTAGGATTCTCTACGAGCAGTACTTC. Residues: CARSFRILYEQYF.

The chain carries TRBV18 and TRBJ2-3; 10 bases agree with TRBD1. V lost 3 bases, J lost 7 bases, and 4 bases stayed unmatched. Germline loops: CDR1 KGHSH, CDR2 LQKENI. This CDR3 comprises 14 residues. This CDR3 reads CASSPPGQGYTQYF. The CDR3 coding sequence is TGTGCCAGCTCACCCCCGGGACAGGGGTATACGCAGTATTTT.

This sequence joins TRBV19 and TRBJ2-1, with no clear D. The V gene's germline CDR1 is LNHDA and CDR2 SQIVND (reference sequence). Deletions cut 4 bases from V and 11 bases from J, with 9 bases between. The CDR3 is 11 residues long. In nucleotides, the CDR3 is TGTGCCAGTAGTACGACGAGTAAGCAGTTCTTC. It translates to CASSTTSKQFF.

The chain is built from TRBV6-1 and TRBJ1-6; TRBD1 might be the D (5 bases). The CDR3 loop spans 14 amino acids. V lost 2 bases and J lost 10, with 12 bases in between. Germline loops: CDR1 MNHNS, CDR2 SASEGT. CDR3 residues: CASSESQGYSPLHF. The CDR3 nucleotides are TGTGCCAGCAGTGAAAGCCAGGGTTACTCACCCCTCCACTTT.

The chain combines TRBV6-5 with TRBJ1-1, with D maybe TRBD1 (5 bases). The CDR3 contains 15 residues. CDR1 and CDR2 from the germline V gene are MNHEY and SVGAGI. V gave up 6 bases and J gave up 2 bases, with 16 bases separating them. The CDR3 region has the DNA TGTGCCAGCAGCGTCGGGGGTTGGGGAAACACTGAAGCTTTCTTT. It is translated as CASSVGGWGNTEAFF.

The gene calls are TRBV7-6 and TRBJ2-2, with a possible D match to TRBD2 (6 bases). This CDR3 has 15 amino acids. Germline values: CDR1 SGHVS, CDR2 FNYEAQ. V shed 4 bases and J shed 7 bases, with 16 bases lying between them. CDR3 sequence: CASSSVGEAVGELFF. The CDR3 DNA reads TGTGCCAGCAGCTCGGTAGGGGAGGCGGTCGGGGAGCTGTTTTTT.

The table lists this clone with a few counts. The CDR3 region has the DNA TGCAGCGTTGAATTCCCAGACACTGAAGCTTTCTTT. As protein: CSVEFPDTEAFF. The chain combines TRBV29-1 with TRBJ1-1, with no clear D. The germline gives CDR1 SQVTM, CDR2 ANQGSEA. V was trimmed by 2 bases and J by 3 bases, leaving 7 bases between them. The CDR3 is 12 amino acids. The variable domain in full, completed from reference TRBV29-1 and TRBJ1-1, reads SAVISQKPSRDICQRGTSLTIQCQVDSQVTMMFWYRQQPGQSLTLIATANQGSEATYESGFVIDKFPISRPNLTFSTLTVSNMSPEDSSIYLCSVEFPDTEAFFGQGTRLTVV.